The T cell receptor beta chain under discussion was sequenced for a study of beta chain features in type 1 diabetes. Expressed TCRB transcripts got sequenced, as all isolated RNA was reverse transcribed. Only in-frame clones appear in the TCRdb table, and some are missing; sequencing was by immunoSEQ multiplex PCR. The table lists 250,000 to 300,000 clones, approximately 8.1% of them singletons. V lost 3 bases, J lost 11 bases, and 8 bases lay in between. Germline V gives CDR1 SGHDN, CDR2 FVKESK. The CDR3 totals 11 residues. This rearrangement joins TRBV14 to TRBJ2-1; a weak D match, TRBD2 (6 bases). The material sequenced was central memory CD4+ T cells from blood. The source is a woman aged 18-35 years in good health. The CDR3 spells CASSHGGQQFF. The CDR3 nucleotides are TGTGCCAGCAGCCACGGGGGACAGCAGTTCTTC.